The sequence of this T cell receptor beta chain was determined in a study of OX40 agonist ivuxolimab in advanced cancers. Study results and caveats: Partial responders treated at 0.1-3.0 mg/kg exhibited clonal expansion among the lowest measured. Antigen specificity of clonally expanded peripheral T cells was not established.

Blood samples were obtained at baseline, cycle 4 day 1, and cycle 7 day 1. The method was immunoSEQ multiplex PCR; TCRdb's version includes in-frame clones alone and lacks a portion of them. The sample has tens of thousands of clones; more than 85% are singletons. A remark on this clone: Its antigen is not known.

Specimen: CD4+ or CD8+ T cells sorted from blood, collected in a trial of the OX40 agonist ivuxolimab. This clonotype was sampled from an adult with an advanced solid tumor such as melanoma, head and neck, liver or kidney cancer.

The CDR3: CASSDRRGLAGANVLTF. CDR3 bases: TGTGCCAGCAGTGACAGAAGGGGTTTAGCGGGGGCCAACGTCCTGACTTTC. The chain combines TRBV6-1 with TRBJ2-6; possibly TRBD1 or TRBD2 for D (5 bases each). Deletions cut 3 bases from V and 4 bases from J, with 16 bases between. The CDR3 spans 17 residues. Germline V gene lookup returns CDR1 MNHNS and CDR2 SASEGT.